The 9 T cell receptor beta chains given below trace back to one sample, sequenced in a study of OX40 agonist ivuxolimab in advanced cancers. Assay: immunoSEQ multiplex PCR; the TCRdb copy retains only in-frame clones and omits some. The table lists tens of thousands of clones, roughly 86% of them singletons. Sequenced material: CD4+ or CD8+ T cells sorted from blood, taken in a trial of the OX40 agonist ivuxolimab. Receptors originate from an adult with an advanced solid tumor such as melanoma, head and neck, liver or kidney cancer.

V is TRBV7-6 and J is TRBJ2-5; D unresolved. The CDR3 covers 14 residues. Germline CDR1 is SGHVS and CDR2 is FNYEAQ. V lost 1 base, J lost 1 base, and 7 bases lay in between. The CDR3 DNA sequence: TGTGCCAGCAGCTTAGAAATGGGCCAAGAGACCCAGTACTTC. This sequence encodes CASSLEMGQETQYF.

The chain combines TRBV2 with TRBJ2-7; TRBD1 matches at 11 bases. This CDR3 contains 14 residues. Germline V gives CDR1 SNHLY, CDR2 FYNNEI. V gave up 6 bases and J gave up 6 bases; unmatched junction bases: 7. Here the CDR3 DNA reads TGTGCCAGCAGGGACAGGGGGCTAGTGGGCGAGCAGTACTTC. It specifies CASRDRGLVGEQYF.

V and J are TRBV30 and TRBJ2-5; D is perhaps TRBD1 (6 bases). V lost 0 bases to trimming and J lost 1 base, with 15 bases between them. The germline CDR1 and CDR2 sequences are GTSNPN and SVGIG (reference sequence). This CDR3 spans 16 amino acids. The CDR3 protein is CAWSVLWGPSQETQYF. Here the CDR3 DNA reads TGTGCCTGGAGTGTACTGTGGGGGCCGAGCCAAGAGACCCAGTACTTC.

V and J are TRBV7-7 and TRBJ2-7; D is perhaps TRBD1 (5 bases). The V gene lost 9 bases and the J gene lost 4 bases, with 10 bases spanning the gap. In germline, CDR1 is SSHAT, CDR2 FNYEAQ (reference sequence). CDR3 length equals 11 residues. As DNA, the CDR3 is TGTGCCAGTCCCAAGGGGTACGAGCAGTACTTC. Translating gives CASPKGYEQYF.

The J gene is TRBJ2-7, the V gene TRBV7-2, with TRBD2 as a possible D gene (5 bases). This CDR3 is 12 amino acids long. In germline, CDR1 is SGHTA, CDR2 FQGNSA. V was clipped by 6 bases and J by 0 bases, with 6 bases between them. The CDR3 protein is CASRDSSYEQYF. Here the CDR3 DNA reads TGTGCCAGCAGGGACTCCTCCTACGAGCAGTACTTC.

This clone has just one count. The chain has TRBV7-9 and TRBJ1-4, with unresolved D. The CDR3 sequence is 12 residues long. Germline CDR1 reads SEHNR; CDR2 reads FQNEAQ (reference sequence). V dropped 4 bases and J dropped 3 bases, with 3 bases sitting between them. CDR3 region: CASSSPNEKLFF. CDR3 in DNA: TGTGCCAGCAGCTCGCCTAATGAAAAACTGTTTTTT. The entire variable domain, with the rest obtained from reference TRBV7-9 and TRBJ1-4, is as follows: DTGVSQNPRHKITKRGQNVTFRCDPISEHNRLYWYRQTLGQGPEFLTYFQNEAQLEKSRLLSDRFSAERPKGSFSTLEIQRTEQGDSAMYLCASSSPNEKLFFGSGTQLSVL.

This chain uses TRBV18 with TRBJ2-6; D is perhaps TRBD2 (5 bases). The length of the CDR3 is 18 residues. Germline V gene data show CDR1 as KGHSH and CDR2 as LQKENI. Trimming pared 1 base from V and 0 bases from J, leaving 13 bases between. CDR3 amino acids: CASSPLRARDSGANVLTF. CDR3 nucleotides: TGTGCCAGCTCACCACTAAGGGCTCGGGACTCTGGGGCCAACGTCCTGACTTTC.

The chain couples TRBV9 to TRBJ2-2; D might be TRBD2 (6 bases). The CDR3 loop spans 12 amino acids. Germline V CDR1 and CDR2: SGDLS, YYNGEE. V was trimmed by 5 bases and J by 7 bases, leaving 9 bases between them. The CDR3: CASRRGGGELFF. The CDR3 coding sequence is TGTGCCAGCAGGCGGGGAGGCGGGGAGCTGTTTTTT.

Regarding this clone: Other DNA sequences in this sample translate to the same CDR3. The chain employs TRBV29-1 and TRBJ2-7; possible D gene TRBD1, 6 bases. CDR1 and CDR2 from the germline V gene are SQVTM and ANQGSEA. The CDR3 totals 12 residues. V dropped 7 bases and J dropped 2 bases, with 12 bases sitting between them. The CDR3 spells CSGRTGTYEQYF. The CDR3, as DNA: TGCAGCGGCCGAACAGGGACCTACGAGCAGTACTTC.